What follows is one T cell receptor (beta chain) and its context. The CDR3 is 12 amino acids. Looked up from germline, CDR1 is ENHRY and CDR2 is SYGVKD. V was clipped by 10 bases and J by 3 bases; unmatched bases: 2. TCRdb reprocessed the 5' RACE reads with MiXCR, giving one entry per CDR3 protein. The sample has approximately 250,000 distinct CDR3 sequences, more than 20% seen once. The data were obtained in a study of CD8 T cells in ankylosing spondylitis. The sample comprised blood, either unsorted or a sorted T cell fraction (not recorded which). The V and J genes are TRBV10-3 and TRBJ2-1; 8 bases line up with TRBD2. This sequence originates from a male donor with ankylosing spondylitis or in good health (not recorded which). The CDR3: CATGGSYNEQFF. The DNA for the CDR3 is TGTGCCACGGGAGGGAGCTACAATGAGCAGTTCTTC.